This TCR beta chain originates from a study of identical twins listed by TCRdb under 2016. About the study as a whole: To test whether fetal clonotypes persist, the study used deep sequencing on TCR alpha and beta repertoires from monozygotic twins, unrelated adults of various ages, and cord blood. To rule out contamination, replicate twin experiments were performed at different times with different library preparation protocols.

As regards this clonotype: The antigen this receptor binds is unknown. Base qualities are not recorded, but no much larger clone differs from it by a single base.

Every donor in the study was a healthy Caucasian. The germline V gene sets CDR1 to SGHDN and CDR2 to FVKESK. Counted from cysteine to phenylalanine, this CDR3 has 16 amino acids. Only the CDR3 part of the read is kept: 48 bases, read in frame from the first base. V trim: 6 bases; J trim: 5 bases; unmatched bases: 10. What the authors observed across the whole study: Abundant cord blood beta clonotypes had fewer insertions, young adult naive repertoires showed a similar but weaker trend, and memory repertoires showed no such trend. In beta out-of-frame sequences, excess twin sharing was weaker, because having fewer shared sequences lowered the signal-to-noise ratio. In monozygotic twins, recombination models systematically underestimated out-of-frame TCR alpha sharing, but the models matched the sharing seen between unrelated individuals. Invariant T cells such as MAIT and iNKT could partly confound zero-insertion analyses, although diverse VJ usage argued against such confounding for most clonotypes. Compared with coincidental sharing between unrelated individuals, out-of-frame TCR alpha sequences shared between twins had an excess of sequences with low generation probability. Conclusions relied on cross-sectional statistical analysis, since the same donors could not be followed over many years.

The protocol used for the library was 5' RACE. Sequencing was carried out with an Illumina HiSeq 2000. A universal primer binding site was introduced by template switching, and a unique molecular identifier was present in the final cDNA, enabling accurate counting of TCR cDNA molecules. Specific primers in the conserved constant-segment region were used to synthesize first-strand cDNA for the TCR alpha and beta chains. Each cDNA library was double barcoded, with a SMART-Mk sample barcode plus Illumina barcodes, to control for contamination. TruSeq adapter sequences, together with Illumina sample barcodes, were added in two successive PCR steps. Sequencing of the TCR alpha and beta cDNA libraries was done on the Illumina HiSeq platform using custom primers. Per the authors' processing: Raw reads were processed with MiGEC to extract unique molecular identifiers, and MiXCR was used to determine CDR3 positions. For each individual, recombination models were inferred using an EM algorithm with the repgenHMM and IGoR tools. The tcR package in R was used for shared clonotype analysis, with sharing normalized by the product of cloneset sizes. Out-of-frame nonproductive sequences were analyzed to study raw recombination free of thymic and clonal selection effects. TCRdb trimmed public reads at Q25 via fastp, called clones via MiXCR and kept in-frame beta chains. Rows matching on CDR3 protein sequence are summarized as one entry with the most common DNA and genes. The V and J calls and clone size come from TCRdb's table, not from the authors' own analysis. The sample yields 1.5 million to 2 million distinct CDR3 sequences; about 31% were counted once. The ten largest clones take up around 0.3% of the sample.

The sample consisted of cord blood. The TCR was taken from a newborn girl in good health. The V and J genes are TRBV14 and TRBJ2-2, and 9 junctional nucleotides match TRBD1. This receptor carries the CDR3 CASRPRTGVRTGELFF. The DNA reads TGTGCCAGCAGACCGAGGACAGGGGTACGGACCGGGGAGCTGTTTTTT.